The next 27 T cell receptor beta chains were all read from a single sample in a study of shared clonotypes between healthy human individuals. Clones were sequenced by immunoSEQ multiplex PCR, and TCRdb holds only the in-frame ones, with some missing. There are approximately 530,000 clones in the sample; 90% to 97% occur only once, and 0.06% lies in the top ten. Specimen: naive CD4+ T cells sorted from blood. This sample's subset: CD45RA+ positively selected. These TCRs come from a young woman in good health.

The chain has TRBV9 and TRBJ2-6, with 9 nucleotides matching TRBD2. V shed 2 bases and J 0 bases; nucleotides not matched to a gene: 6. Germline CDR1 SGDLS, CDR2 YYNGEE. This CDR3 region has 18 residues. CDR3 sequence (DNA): TGTGCCAGCAGCGTGAGGACTAGCGCCTACTCTGGGGCCAACGTCCTGACTTTC. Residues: CASSVRTSAYSGANVLTF.

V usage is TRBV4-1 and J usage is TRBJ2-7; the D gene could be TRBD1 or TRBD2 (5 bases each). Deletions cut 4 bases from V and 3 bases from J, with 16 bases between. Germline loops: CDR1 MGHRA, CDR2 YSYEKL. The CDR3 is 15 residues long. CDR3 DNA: TGCGCCAGCAGCCGAGGATTTGAGAGGGGCTACGAGCAGTACTTC. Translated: CASSRGFERGYEQYF.

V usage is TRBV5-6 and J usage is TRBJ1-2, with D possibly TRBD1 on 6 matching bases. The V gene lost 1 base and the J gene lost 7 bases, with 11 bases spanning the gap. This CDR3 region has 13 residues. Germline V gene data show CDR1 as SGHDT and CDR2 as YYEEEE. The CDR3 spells CASSLRGGAGYTF. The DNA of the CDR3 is TGTGCCAGCAGCTTGAGGGGGGGCGCTGGCTACACCTTC.

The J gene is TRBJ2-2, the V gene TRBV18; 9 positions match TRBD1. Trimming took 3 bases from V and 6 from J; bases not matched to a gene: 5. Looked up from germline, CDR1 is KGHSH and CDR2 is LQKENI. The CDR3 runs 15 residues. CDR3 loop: CASSPVTGGAGELFF. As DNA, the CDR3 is TGTGCCAGCTCACCGGTGACAGGGGGTGCCGGGGAGCTGTTTTTT.

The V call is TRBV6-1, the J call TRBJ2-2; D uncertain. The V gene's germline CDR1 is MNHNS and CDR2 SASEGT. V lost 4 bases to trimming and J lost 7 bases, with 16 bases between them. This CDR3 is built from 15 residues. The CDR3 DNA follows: TGTGCCAGCAGTGGTTTTGGGCAGGTCGGCGGGGAGCTGTTTTTT. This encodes CASSGFGQVGGELFF.

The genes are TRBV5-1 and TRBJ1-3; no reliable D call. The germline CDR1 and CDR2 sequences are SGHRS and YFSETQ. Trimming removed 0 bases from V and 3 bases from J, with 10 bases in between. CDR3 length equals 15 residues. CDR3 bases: TGCGCCAGCAGCTTGGCCCCGGGTAGTGGAAACACCATATATTTT. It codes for CASSLAPGSGNTIYF.

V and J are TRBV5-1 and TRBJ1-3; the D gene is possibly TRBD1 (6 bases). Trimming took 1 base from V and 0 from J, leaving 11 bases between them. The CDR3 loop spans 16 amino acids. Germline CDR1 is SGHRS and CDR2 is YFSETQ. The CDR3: CASSLLSGDSGNTIYF. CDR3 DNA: TGCGCCAGCAGCTTGCTGTCAGGGGACTCTGGAAACACCATATATTTT.

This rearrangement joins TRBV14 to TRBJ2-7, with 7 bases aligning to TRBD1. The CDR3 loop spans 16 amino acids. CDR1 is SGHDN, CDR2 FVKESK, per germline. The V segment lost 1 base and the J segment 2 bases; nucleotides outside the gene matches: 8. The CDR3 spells CASSQGQGVFAYEQYF. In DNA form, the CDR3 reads TGTGCCAGCAGCCAAGGGCAGGGGGTATTTGCCTACGAGCAGTACTTC.

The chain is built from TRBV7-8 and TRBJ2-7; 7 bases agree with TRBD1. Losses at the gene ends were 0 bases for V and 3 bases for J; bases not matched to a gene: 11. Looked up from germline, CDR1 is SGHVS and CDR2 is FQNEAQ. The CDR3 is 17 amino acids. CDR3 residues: CASSLAGVDRAYYEQYF. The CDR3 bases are TGTGCCAGCAGCTTAGCGGGCGTTGACAGGGCTTACTACGAGCAGTACTTC.

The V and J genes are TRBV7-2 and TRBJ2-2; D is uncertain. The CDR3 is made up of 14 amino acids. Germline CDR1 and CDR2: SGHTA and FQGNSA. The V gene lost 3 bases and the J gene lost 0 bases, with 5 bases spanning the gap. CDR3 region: CASSFQANTGELFF. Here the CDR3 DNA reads TGTGCCAGCAGCTTCCAGGCGAACACCGGGGAGCTGTTTTTT.

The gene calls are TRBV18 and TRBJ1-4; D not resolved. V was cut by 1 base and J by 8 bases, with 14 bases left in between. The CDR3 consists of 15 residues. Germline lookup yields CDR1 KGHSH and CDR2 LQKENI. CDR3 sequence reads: CASSPLADRVEKLFF. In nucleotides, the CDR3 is TGTGCCAGCTCACCACTTGCCGATAGGGTGGAAAAACTGTTTTTT.

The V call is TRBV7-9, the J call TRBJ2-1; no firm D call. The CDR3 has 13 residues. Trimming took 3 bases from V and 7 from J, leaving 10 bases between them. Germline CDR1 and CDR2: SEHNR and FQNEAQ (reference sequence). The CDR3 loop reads CASSFHGLNEQFF. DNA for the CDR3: TGTGCCAGCAGCTTTCATGGGCTGAATGAGCAGTTCTTC. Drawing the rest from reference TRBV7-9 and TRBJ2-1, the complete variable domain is DTGVSQNPRHKITKRGQNVTFRCDPISEHNRLYWYRQTLGQGPEFLTYFQNEAQLEKSRLLSDRFSAERPKGSFSTLEIQRTEQGDSAMYLCASSFHGLNEQFFGPGTRLTVL.

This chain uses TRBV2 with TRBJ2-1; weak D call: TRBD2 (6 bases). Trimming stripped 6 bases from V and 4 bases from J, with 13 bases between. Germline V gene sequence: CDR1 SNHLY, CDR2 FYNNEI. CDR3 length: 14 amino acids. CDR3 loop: CASRLTSSYNEQFF. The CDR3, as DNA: TGTGCCAGCAGGCTGACTAGTTCTTACAATGAGCAGTTCTTC.

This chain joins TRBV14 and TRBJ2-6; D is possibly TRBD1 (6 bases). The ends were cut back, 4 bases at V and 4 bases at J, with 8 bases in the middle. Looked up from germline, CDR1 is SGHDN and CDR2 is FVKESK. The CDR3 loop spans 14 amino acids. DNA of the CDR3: TGTGCCAGCAGCCGGGGGCCCGGGGCCAACGTCCTGACTTTC. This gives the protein CASSRGPGANVLTF.

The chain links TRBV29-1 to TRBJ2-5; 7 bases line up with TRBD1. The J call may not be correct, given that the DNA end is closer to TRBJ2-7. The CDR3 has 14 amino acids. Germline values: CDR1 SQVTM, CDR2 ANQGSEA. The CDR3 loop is CSVDQGVPPYEQYF. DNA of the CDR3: TGCAGCGTTGACCAGGGGGTTCCCCCCTACGAGCAGTACTTC.

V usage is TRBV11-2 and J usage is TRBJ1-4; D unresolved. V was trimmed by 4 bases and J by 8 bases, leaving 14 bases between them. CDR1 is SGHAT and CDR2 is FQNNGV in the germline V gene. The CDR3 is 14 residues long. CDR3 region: CASSYSGPYEKLFF. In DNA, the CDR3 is TGTGCCAGCAGCTATAGCGGGCCCTACGAAAAACTGTTTTTT.

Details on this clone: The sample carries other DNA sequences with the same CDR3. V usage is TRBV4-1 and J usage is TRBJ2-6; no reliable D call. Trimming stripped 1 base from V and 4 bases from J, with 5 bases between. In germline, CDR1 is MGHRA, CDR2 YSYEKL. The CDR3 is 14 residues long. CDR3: CASSQGGGANVLTF. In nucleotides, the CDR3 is TGCGCCAGCAGCCAAGGAGGAGGGGCCAACGTCCTGACTTTC.

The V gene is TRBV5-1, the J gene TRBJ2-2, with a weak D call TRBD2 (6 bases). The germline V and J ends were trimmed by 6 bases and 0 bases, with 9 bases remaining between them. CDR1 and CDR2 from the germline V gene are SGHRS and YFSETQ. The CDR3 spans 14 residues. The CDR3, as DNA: TGCGCCAGCAACGTAGCGGCGAACACCGGGGAGCTGTTTTTT. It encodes CASNVAANTGELFF.

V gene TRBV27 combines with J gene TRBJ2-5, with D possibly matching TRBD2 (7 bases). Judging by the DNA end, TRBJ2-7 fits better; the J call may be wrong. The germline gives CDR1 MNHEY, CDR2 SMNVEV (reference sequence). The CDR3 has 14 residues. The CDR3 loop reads CASKGDYPSYEQYF. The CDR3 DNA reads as TGTGCCAGCAAGGGGGACTACCCCTCCTACGAGCAGTACTTC.

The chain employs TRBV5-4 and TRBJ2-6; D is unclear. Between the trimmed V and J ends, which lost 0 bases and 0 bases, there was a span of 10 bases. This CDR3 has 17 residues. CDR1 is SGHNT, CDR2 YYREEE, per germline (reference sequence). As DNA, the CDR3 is TGTGCCAGCAGCTTGGTGAACAGAGACTCTGGGGCCAACGTCCTGACTTTC. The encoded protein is CASSLVNRDSGANVLTF.

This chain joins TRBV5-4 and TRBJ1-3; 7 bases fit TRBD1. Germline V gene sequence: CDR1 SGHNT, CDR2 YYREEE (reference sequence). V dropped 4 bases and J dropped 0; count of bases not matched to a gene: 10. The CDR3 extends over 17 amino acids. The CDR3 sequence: CASSLTRDSDSGNTIYF. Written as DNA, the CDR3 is TGTGCCAGCAGCCTAACCCGGGACAGCGACTCTGGAAACACCATATATTTT.

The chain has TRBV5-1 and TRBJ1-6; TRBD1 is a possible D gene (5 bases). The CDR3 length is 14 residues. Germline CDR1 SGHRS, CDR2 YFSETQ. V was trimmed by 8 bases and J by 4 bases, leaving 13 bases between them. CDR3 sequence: CASRGTAYNSPLHF. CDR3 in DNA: TGCGCCAGTAGAGGGACGGCATATAATTCACCCCTCCACTTT.

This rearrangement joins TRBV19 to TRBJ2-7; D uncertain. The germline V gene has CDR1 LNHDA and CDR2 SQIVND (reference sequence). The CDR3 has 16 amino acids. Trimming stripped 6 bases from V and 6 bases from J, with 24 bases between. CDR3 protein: CASSAQDAKYIGEQYF. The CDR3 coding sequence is TGTGCCAGTAGCGCTCAGGACGCGAAATATATCGGCGAGCAGTACTTC.

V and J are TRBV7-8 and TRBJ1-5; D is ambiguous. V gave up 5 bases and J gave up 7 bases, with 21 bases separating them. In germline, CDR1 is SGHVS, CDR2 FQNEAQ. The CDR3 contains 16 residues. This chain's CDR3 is CASSGEGRSVSQPQHF. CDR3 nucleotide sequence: TGTGCCAGCAGCGGAGAAGGTCGGTCGGTTTCCCAGCCCCAGCATTTT.

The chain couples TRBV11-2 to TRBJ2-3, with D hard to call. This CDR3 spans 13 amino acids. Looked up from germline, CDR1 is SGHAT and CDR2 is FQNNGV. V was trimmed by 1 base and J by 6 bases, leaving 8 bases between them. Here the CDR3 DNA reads TGTGCCAGCAGCTTAGGGGATGCGGATACGCAGTATTTT. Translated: CASSLGDADTQYF.

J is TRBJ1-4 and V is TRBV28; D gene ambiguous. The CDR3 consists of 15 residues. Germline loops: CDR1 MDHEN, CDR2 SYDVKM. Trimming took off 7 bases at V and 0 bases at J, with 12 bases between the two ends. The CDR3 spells CASTPGFSTNEKLFF. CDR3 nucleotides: TGTGCCAGCACCCCGGGGTTCTCAACTAATGAAAAACTGTTTTTT.

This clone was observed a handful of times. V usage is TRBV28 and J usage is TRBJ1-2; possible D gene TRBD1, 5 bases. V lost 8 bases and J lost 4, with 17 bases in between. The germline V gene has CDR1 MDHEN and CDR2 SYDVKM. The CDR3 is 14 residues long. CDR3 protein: CASDTGGLGYGYTF. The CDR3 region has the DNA TGTGCCAGCGATACTGGGGGGTTGGGCTATGGCTACACCTTC.